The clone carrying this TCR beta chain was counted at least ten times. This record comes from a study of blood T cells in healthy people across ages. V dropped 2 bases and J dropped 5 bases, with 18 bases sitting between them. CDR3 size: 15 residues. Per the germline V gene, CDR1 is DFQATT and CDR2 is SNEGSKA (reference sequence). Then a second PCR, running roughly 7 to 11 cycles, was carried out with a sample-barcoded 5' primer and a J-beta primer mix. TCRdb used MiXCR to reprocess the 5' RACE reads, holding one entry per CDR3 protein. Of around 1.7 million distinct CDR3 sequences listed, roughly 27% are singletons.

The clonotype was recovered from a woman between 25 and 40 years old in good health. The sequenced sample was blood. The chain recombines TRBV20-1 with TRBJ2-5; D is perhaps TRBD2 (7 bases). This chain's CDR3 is CSARRLQGRGETQYF. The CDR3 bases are TGCAGTGCTAGAAGACTCCAGGGGCGGGGGGAGACCCAGTACTTC.